These 27 T cell receptor beta chains originate from one sample sequenced in a study of vaccination effects on CD4 cells after COVID-19. Profiled with immunoSEQ multiplex PCR; TCRdb holds only in-frame clones, not every one. The sample lists about 81,000 clones, around four fifths occurring once. Using viral peptide pools, the ViraFEST assay grew out antigen-specific CD4+ T cells prior to sequencing. The culture ran for roughly ten days, and then CD4+ T cells were isolated. Participants were vaccinated with two doses of either the BNT162b2 or mRNA-1273 vaccine. These receptors have no identified antigens. This sample comprised CD4+ T cells from PBMCs cultured with HCoV-OC43 spike peptides, obtained after COVID-19 vaccination. As for subset: HCoV-OC43 spike overlapping peptide pool stimulation. These receptors all come from a human donor who received a COVID-19 vaccine.

As DNA, the CDR3 is TGTGCCAGCAGTTTAAGGACGGGCTCTGGAAACACCATATATTTT. Protein sequence: CASSLRTGSGNTIYF. The genes are TRBV28 and TRBJ1-3; D unclear. The CDR3 has 15 amino acids. V lost 2 bases, J lost 0 bases, and 8 bases lay in between. Looked up from germline, CDR1 is MDHEN and CDR2 is SYDVKM.

The rearrangement uses TRBV6-5 and TRBJ2-3, with unresolved D. CDR1 and CDR2 (germline): MNHEY, SVGAGI. Trimming shortened V by 4 bases and J by 0 bases, and 11 bases separated the two germline ends. The CDR3 runs 15 residues. The DNA for the CDR3 is TGTGCCAGCAGTTCACCCTACTCTAGCACAGATACGCAGTATTTT. It codes for CASSSPYSSTDTQYF.

The chain joins TRBV19 to TRBJ1-2, with 7 bases matching TRBD1. With V trimmed by 7 bases and J by 5 bases, 7 bases remained unmatched. This CDR3 comprises 13 residues. Per the germline V gene, CDR1 is LNHDA and CDR2 is SQIVND (reference sequence). The CDR3 DNA is TGTGCCAGTAAAGTGGAGGGGGCGTATGGCTACACCTTC. Its translation: CASKVEGAYGYTF.

This chain links TRBV7-2 with TRBJ1-1; D might be TRBD1 (6 bases). The germline V gene encodes CDR1 SGHTA and CDR2 FQGNSA. V shed 6 bases and J shed 4 bases, with 12 bases lying between them. CDR3 length: 13 residues. CDR3 sequence (DNA): TGTGCCAGCAGAGAGGACAGCCTCACTGAAGCTTTCTTT. Translating gives CASREDSLTEAFF.

In this sample, this clone turned up once. V gene TRBV5-5 combines with J gene TRBJ2-7, with 11 bases fitting TRBD2. Germline V gene data show CDR1 as SGHKS and CDR2 as YYEKEE (reference sequence). The CDR3 extends over 15 amino acids. Trimming cost V 4 bases and J 3 bases; bases outside gene matches: 6. For the CDR3, the DNA is TGTGCCAGCAGCCCCCAGACTAGCGGGGACTACGAGCAGTACGTC. It translates to CASSPQTSGDYEQYV.

The chain is built from TRBV19 and TRBJ2-3, with D perhaps matching TRBD1 (5 bases). The CDR3 contains 12 residues. V lost 6 bases and J lost 7, with 11 bases in between. Germline CDR1 LNHDA, CDR2 SQIVND (reference sequence). CDR3 amino acids: CASSDSVYTQYF. As DNA, the CDR3 is TGTGCCAGTAGCGACAGTGTATATACGCAGTATTTT.

V and J are TRBV11-1 and TRBJ2-2, with D unclear. The V end was cut by 3 bases, the J end by 2 bases, with 7 bases between. Per germline, CDR1 SGHAT and CDR2 FQDESV (reference sequence). The CDR3 totals 14 residues. CDR3 coding DNA: TGTGCCAGCAGCTTCCAGAAAAACACCGGGGAGCTGTTTTTT. Its protein product is CASSFQKNTGELFF.

The chain's CDR3 is CASSFSRTDEKLFF. CDR3 DNA: TGTGCCAGCAGCTTTTCCAGGACGGATGAAAAACTGTTTTTT. This sequence joins TRBV5-5 and TRBJ1-4, with no clear D. Trimming removed 2 bases from V and 6 bases from J, with 11 bases in between. The CDR3 contains 14 residues. Germline V lookup: CDR1 SGHKS, CDR2 YYEKEE (reference sequence).

This sequence joins TRBV30 and TRBJ1-3; perhaps TRBD1 as D (6 bases). Germline values: CDR1 GTSNPN, CDR2 SVGIG (reference sequence). The V end was cut by 5 bases, the J end by 0 bases, with 14 bases between. CDR3 size: 15 residues. CDR3 coding DNA: TGTGCCTGGGACCAACAGGGTCTCTCTGGAAACACCATATATTTT. Encoded protein: CAWDQQGLSGNTIYF.

V and J are TRBV5-1 and TRBJ2-5; D perhaps matches TRBD1 (6 bases). With 0 bases removed from V and 0 bases from J, the gap between germline ends came to 9 bases. The CDR3 extends over 15 amino acids. CDR1 SGHRS and CDR2 YFSETQ come from the germline V gene. The CDR3 loop reads CASSLVGTNQETQYF. As DNA, the CDR3 is TGCGCCAGCAGCTTGGTCGGGACAAACCAAGAGACCCAGTACTTC.

The J gene is TRBJ2-3, the V gene TRBV4-1; TRBD2 matches at 12 bases. The J segment lost 4 bases and the V segment lost 2 bases, leaving 7 bases of the junction unmatched. The germline V gene has CDR1 MGHRA and CDR2 YSYEKL. CDR3 length: 17 amino acids. The CDR3 spells CASSQFPTSGGSDTQYF. CDR3 DNA sequence: TGCGCCAGCAGCCAATTCCCGACTAGCGGGGGCTCAGATACGCAGTATTTT.

The chain recombines TRBV9 with TRBJ2-3; 10 bases are a match to TRBD2. The germline V gene has CDR1 SGDLS and CDR2 YYNGEE. The CDR3 has 16 residues. V trimming: 0 bases; J trimming: 0 bases; junction bases outside the gene matches: 1. The DNA for the CDR3 is TGTGCCAGCAGCGTAGTAGCGGGGGGAAGCACAGATACGCAGTATTTT. Encoded protein: CASSVVAGGSTDTQYF. The whole variable domain, remainder taken from reference TRBV9 and TRBJ2-3, is DSGVTQTPKHLITATGQRVTLRCSPRSGDLSVYWYQQSLDQGLQFLIQYYNGEERAKGNILERFSAQQFPDLHSELNLSSLELGDSALYFCASSVVAGGSTDTQYFGPGTRLTVL.

This chain links TRBV2 with TRBJ2-1, with a tentative D call TRBD1 (5 bases). Germline V lookup: CDR1 SNHLY, CDR2 FYNNEI. CDR3 length: 16 amino acids. Trimming removed 3 bases at V and 6 bases at J, with 18 bases between. The CDR3 DNA follows: TGTGCCAGCAGTGACGTCGGAGCGCGGCAGGGCAATGAGCAGTTCTTC. Residues: CASSDVGARQGNEQFF.

The rearrangement links TRBV11-2 to TRBJ2-3; TRBD2 matches 11 bases. The germline V gene has CDR1 SGHAT and CDR2 FQNNGV. The length of the CDR3 is 17 residues. Losses at the gene ends were 1 base for V and 0 bases for J; bases not matched to a gene: 3. The CDR3 DNA reads as TGTGCCAGCAGCTTAGTCCTAGCGGGGGGTAGCACAGATACGCAGTATTTT. Its translation is CASSLVLAGGSTDTQYF.

V is TRBV7-2 and J is TRBJ2-7; TRBD2 matches at 10 bases. Germline loops: CDR1 SGHTA, CDR2 FQGNSA. The CDR3 spans 17 residues. The trim removed 4 bases at V and 0 bases at J, leaving 9 bases unmatched. The DNA for the CDR3 is TGTGCCAGCAGCTCGAATGGGACTAGCGAGAACTCCTACGAGCAGTACGTC. Protein sequence: CASSSNGTSENSYEQYV.

V gene TRBV2 combines with J gene TRBJ1-6; 9 bases are shared with TRBD1. This CDR3 is built from 16 residues. V lost 8 bases and J lost 6; bases outside the gene matches: 11. Per the germline V gene, CDR1 is SNHLY and CDR2 is FYNNEI. The CDR3: CASEEDDRGGNSPLHF. The CDR3 nucleotides read TGTGCCAGCGAAGAGGATGACAGGGGGGGTAATTCACCCCTCCACTTT. Together with reference TRBV2 and TRBJ1-6, the CDR3 gives the full variable domain: EPEVTQTPSHQVTQMGQEVILRCVPISNHLYFYWYRQILGQKVEFLVSFYNNEISEKSEIFDDQFSVERPDGSNFTLKIRSTKLEDSAMYFCASEEDDRGGNSPLHFGNGTRLTVT.

This clone was counted between two and nine times. The chain joins TRBV3-1 (or the pseudogene TRBV3-2) to TRBJ2-5, with D possibly being TRBD1 or TRBD2 (6 bases each). Germline CDR1 is LGHDT and CDR2 is YNNKEL (reference sequence). V lost 0 bases to trimming and J lost 5 bases, with 16 bases between them. This CDR3 spans 16 amino acids. The CDR3 bases are TGTGCCAGCAGCCAAGAGACGGGGGCCAGAGGGGAGACCCAGTACTTC. Its translation: CASSQETGARGETQYF.

This clone showed up just once. The CDR3, as DNA: TGTGCCATCAGCGGACAGGGAGGTAATCAGCCCCAGCATTTT. Protein: CAISGQGGNQPQHF. The V gene is TRBV10-3, the J gene TRBJ1-5; 8 bases are shared with TRBD1. The CDR3 runs to 14 residues. CDR1 is ENHRY and CDR2 is SYGVKD in the germline V gene. The J segment lost 4 bases and the V segment lost 6 bases, leaving 5 bases of the junction unmatched.

The count of this clone is one. The V gene is TRBV5-1, the J gene TRBJ2-5; 13 positions match TRBD2. Trimming cost V 4 bases and J 5 bases; bases outside gene matches: 8. Germline V gene sequence: CDR1 SGHRS, CDR2 YFSETQ. The CDR3 sequence is 16 residues long. The CDR3 coding sequence is TGCGCCAGCAGCACCGGACTAGCGGGGGACGGGGAGACCCAGTACTTC. Its protein product is CASSTGLAGDGETQYF.

The rearrangement links TRBV5-1 to TRBJ2-1; TRBD1 aligns across 7 bases. Looked up from germline, CDR1 is SGHRS and CDR2 is YFSETQ. CDR3 size: 13 residues. The trim removed 3 bases at V and 4 bases at J, leaving 1 base unmatched. CDR3 sequence (DNA): TGCGCCAGCAGCTCGGGACAGTACAATGAGCAGTTCTTC. It yields the protein CASSSGQYNEQFF.

The chain joins TRBV7-3 to TRBJ2-1; either TRBD1 or TRBD2 may fit D (5 bases each). Germline V lookup: CDR1 SGHTA, CDR2 FQGTGA. The CDR3 loop spans 15 amino acids. V lost 3 bases and J 5 bases, leaving 14 bases between the germline ends. In nucleotides, the CDR3 is TGTGCCAGCAGCTTCACCAGGGCGGGTAACAATGAGCAGTTCTTC. Translated: CASSFTRAGNNEQFF.

The chain carries TRBV6-5 and TRBJ2-7, with 9 bases that match TRBD1. V lost 10 bases, J lost 2 bases, and 9 bases stayed unmatched. Germline assignment: CDR1 MNHEY and CDR2 SVGAGI. The CDR3 consists of 14 residues. CDR3 nucleotide sequence: TGTGCCACGCTGGACAGGGGTCCCCCCTACGAGCAGTACGTC. Encoded protein: CATLDRGPPYEQYV.

The J gene is TRBJ1-4, the V gene TRBV12-3 or TRBV12-4, with D unclear. This CDR3 spans 13 amino acids. Trimming took 6 bases from V and 7 from J, leaving 12 bases between them. For the CDR3, the DNA is TGTGCCAGCAGCGACCGACGTGGTGAAAAACTGTTTTTT. Translated, it gives CASSDRRGEKLFF.

CDR3 DNA sequence: TGCGCCAGCAGCCCGGACGCGGGACGTAACCAAGAGACCCAGTACTTC. Amino acid sequence: CASSPDAGRNQETQYF. The chain has TRBV5-1 and TRBJ2-5, with D perhaps TRBD2 (6 bases). The CDR3 spans 16 residues. Germline V gives CDR1 SGHRS, CDR2 YFSETQ. Deletions cut 4 bases from V and 0 bases from J, with 16 bases between.

V usage is TRBV30 and J usage is TRBJ1-5; weak D call: TRBD1 (6 bases). This CDR3 region has 14 residues. Trimming pared 3 bases from V and 7 bases from J, leaving 16 bases between. Germline CDR1 reads GTSNPN; CDR2 reads SVGIG (reference sequence). CDR3 in amino acids: CAWSRSGGRQPQHF. In DNA, the CDR3 is TGTGCCTGGAGCCGATCGGGGGGCAGGCAGCCCCAGCATTTT.

This chain links TRBV20-1 with TRBJ1-3, with unresolved D. Between the trimmed V and J ends, which lost 3 bases and 4 bases, there was a span of 4 bases. The CDR3 contains 11 residues. Germline-derived CDR1 and CDR2 are DFQATT and SNEGSKA (reference sequence). The CDR3 reads CSASRGNTIYF. CDR3 nucleotides: TGCAGTGCTAGTCGGGGAAACACCATATATTTT.

CDR3 DNA: TGTGCCACCAGTGATCGGACAGGTCCTAATGAAAAACTGTTTTTT. Encoded protein: CATSDRTGPNEKLFF. The chain recombines TRBV24-1 with TRBJ1-4, with 7 bases fitting TRBD1. V lost 3 bases to trimming and J lost 3 bases; unmatched junction nucleotides: 3. Germline V gives CDR1 KGHDR, CDR2 SFDVKD. The CDR3 is 15 amino acids.